The present entry profiles one T cell receptor (beta chain) with its context. The entry originates in a study of blood T cell repertoires in COVID-19. The wider study: Donors in the United States, Italy and Spain gave samples during acute or convalescent COVID-19. PBMCs, B-cell-depleted T cells, or T cells were the source of the cDNA or gDNA that made up the material.

The germline gives CDR1 SGHTA, CDR2 FQGNSA. J was trimmed by 5 bases and V by 3 bases; bases with no gene match: 10. The CDR3 spans 19 residues. Those enrolled in Seattle joined during active infection and were followed longitudinally afterward. In the study's own analysis: It was from reference gene primer amplification that nucleated cell counts were estimated. Using immunoSEQ multiplex PCR, the repertoire was profiled, and TCRdb retains in-frame clones only, with some absent. The V and J calls and clone size are taken from that table; D and trimming were inferred from the DNA. The table has about 190,000 clones, around nine tenths seen once.

This sequence was found in a woman between 65 and 79 years old with COVID-19, enrolled during active disease. What was sequenced was peripheral blood. This chain joins TRBV7-2 and TRBJ2-2, with TRBD2 matching 15 bases. CDR3 residues: CASSLRTGLAGGLTGELFF. CDR3 bases: TGTGCCAGCAGCTTGAGAACCGGACTAGCGGGGGGGTTGACCGGGGAGCTGTTTTTT.